These T cell receptor beta chains were read from a single sample in a study of blood T cell repertoires in COVID-19. Some clones are missing from TCRdb's copy, which holds only in-frame ones; the method was immunoSEQ multiplex PCR. The sample contains some 110,000 clones, 80% to 85% of which appear only once. The specimen sequenced was peripheral blood. The receptor set was obtained from an elderly man with acute or convalescent COVID-19. Both conserved end residues are part of each CDR3. D genes are given only for firm matches. Rows may omit the clone size; those that give it use once, few, many or a size class.

J gene	D gene	V gene	clone size	CDR3 protein	CDR3 DNA
TRBJ1-2	NA	TRBV2	NA	CASTYVQGSGYTF	TGTGCCAGCACCTACGTACAGGGTAGTGGCTACACCTTC
TRBJ1-1	NA	TRBV28	few	CASSLGGETEAFF	TGTGCCAGCAGTCTGGGCGGGGAGACCGAAGCTTTCTTT
TRBJ2-4	NA	TRBV9	NA	CASSVGTARSQNIQYF	TGTGCCAGCAGCGTAGGGACAGCTAGAAGCCAAAACATTCAGTACTTC
TRBJ1-6	NA	TRBV7-8	few	CASSLKIRGDSPLHF	TGTGCCAGCAGCTTGAAGATCAGGGGAGATTCACCCCTCCACTTT
TRBJ2-2	NA	TRBV5-1	NA	CASSFTGTTHTGELFF	TGCGCCAGCAGCTTCACCGGCACTACCCACACCGGGGAGCTGTTTTTT
TRBJ1-2	NA	TRBV12-3/TRBV12-4	NA	CASSFSDYGYTF	TGTGCCAGCAGTTTTTCGGACTATGGCTACACCTTC
TRBJ1-1	NA	TRBV9	NA	CASRETVNTEAFF	TGTGCCAGCAGGGAGACAGTGAACACTGAAGCTTTCTTT
TRBJ1-5	TRBD1	TRBV7-9	NA	CASSLGQGAQPQHF	TGTGCCAGCAGCTTAGGACAGGGAGCTCAGCCCCAGCATTTT
TRBJ1-1	TRBD1	TRBV6-6	few	CASSRQGNTEAFF	TGTGCCAGCAGCCGACAGGGGAACACTGAAGCTTTCTTT
TRBJ1-1	NA	TRBV18	NA	CASSPSVGGGGTEAFF	TGTGCCAGCTCACCTAGTGTCGGGGGCGGGGGCACTGAAGCTTTCTTT
TRBJ2-7	TRBD2	TRBV18	NA	CASSPSNIGGSYEQYF	TGTGCCAGCTCACCGAGCAATATAGGCGGGAGTTACGAGCAGTACTTC
TRBJ2-2	TRBD2	TRBV5-4	NA	CASSSWTSGSQGELFF	TGTGCCAGCAGTTCTTGGACTAGCGGGAGCCAGGGGGAGCTGTTTTTT
TRBJ2-5	TRBD1	TRBV5-1	NA	CASSLGGGLETQYF	TGCGCCAGCAGCTTGGGAGGGGGCCTCGAGACCCAGTACTTC
TRBJ1-5	NA	TRBV2	NA	CASSPSGNQPQHF	TGTGCCAGCAGCCCTTCGGGCAATCAGCCCCAGCATTTT
TRBJ2-3	NA	TRBV7-9	NA	CASSRARGISDTQYF	TGTGCCAGCAGCCGGGCTCGGGGGATATCGGATACGCAGTATTTT
TRBJ1-4	TRBD1	TRBV5-1	NA	CASSLKRGTVNEKLFF	TGCGCCAGCAGCTTGAAGAGGGGGACAGTGAATGAAAAACTGTTTTTT
TRBJ2-1	TRBD1	TRBV7-3	NA	CASSGGTGSSYNEQFF	TGTGCCAGCAGCGGGGGGACAGGGAGCTCCTACAATGAGCAGTTCTTC
TRBJ2-5	NA	TRBV5-1	NA	CASSLNPRETQYF	TGCGCCAGCAGCTTGAATCCCAGAGAGACCCAGTACTTC
TRBJ1-4	NA	TRBV28	NA	CASKFISRGNEKLFF	TGTGCCAGTAAGTTTATCTCAAGAGGGAATGAAAAACTGTTTTTT
TRBJ2-7	TRBD1	TRBV10-3	NA	CAISESIDRGREQYF	TGTGCCATCAGTGAGTCTATTGACAGGGGGCGCGAGCAGTACTTC
TRBJ2-3	TRBD2	TRBV7-2	NA	CASSPGLRTDTQYF	TGTGCCAGCAGCCCGGGACTACGCACAGATACGCAGTATTTT
TRBJ1-3	NA	TRBV25-1	NA	CASSDTPAGIENTIYF	TGTGCCAGCAGTGACACCCCGGCAGGGATTGAGAACACCATATATTTT
TRBJ1-1	NA	TRBV7-6	NA	CASSLAPRGTEAFF	TGTGCCAGCAGCTTAGCGCCCCGAGGCACTGAAGCTTTCTTT
TRBJ2-3	TRBD1	TRBV28	NA	CASSFHRGLVTDTQYF	TGTGCCAGCAGTTTCCACAGGGGTTTGGTCACAGATACGCAGTATTTT